This TCR beta chain was documented in a study of blood T cell repertoires in COVID-19. Study in general: T cells, B-cell-depleted T cells, or PBMCs provided the cDNA or gDNA that served as material.

CDR1 and CDR2 from the germline V gene are KGHDR and SFDVKD. The CDR3 runs to 14 residues. Trimming pared 1 base from V and 7 bases from J, leaving 10 bases between. Sequenced by immunoSEQ multiplex PCR; TCRdb stores in-frame clones only, minus some. The sample holds under 200,000 clones, more than 70% seen once. The sequenced sample was peripheral blood. V and J are TRBV24-1 and TRBJ2-1; D is unclear. The source is a woman aged 70-85 years who had recovered from COVID-19. The CDR3 region is CATSDFQDWNEQFF. The CDR3 DNA sequence: TGTGCCACCAGTGATTTTCAGGATTGGAATGAGCAGTTCTTC.